This TCR beta chain was profiled in a study of T cell repertoires in cytomegalovirus infection. Study details: Public signatures in TCR beta pointed to CMV infection and matching HLA type.

The germline V gene encodes CDR1 SNHLY and CDR2 FYNNEI. Trimming shortened V by 5 bases and J by 0 bases, and 13 bases separated the two germline ends. There are 15 residues in the CDR3. TCRdb used MiXCR to reprocess the reads, holding one entry per CDR3 protein. The table shows 650,000 to 850,000 distinct CDR3 sequences, with about 28% occurring only once. Findings and caveats of the study: Cumulative public TCR beta family frequency identified carriers of CMV plus the relevant HLA.

With respect to this clonotype: Its antigen is as yet unknown.

The material was cultured CD8+ T cells from PBMCs, obtained from culture after CMV antigen stimulation. V usage is TRBV2 and J usage is TRBJ1-1; D not certain. This TCR was recovered from a human donor in good health (CMV status not recorded). Some clones in this sample may be carry-over from other donors' samples. The CDR3 loop is CASSHRTELNTEAFF. The CDR3 DNA reads TGTGCCAGCAGTCACCGGACTGAATTGAACACTGAAGCTTTCTTT. The variable domain in full, with the rest retrieved from reference TRBV2 and TRBJ1-1, is EPEVTQTPSHQVTQMGQEVILRCVPISNHLYFYWYRQILGQKVEFLVSFYNNEISEKSEIFDDQFSVERPDGSNFTLKIRSTKLEDSAMYFCASSHRTELNTEAFFGQGTRLTVV.